This passage covers 9 T cell receptor beta chains from one sample sequenced in a study of OX40 agonist ivuxolimab in advanced cancers. Assay used: immunoSEQ multiplex PCR; TCRdb lists only in-frame clones, some missing. The sample gives 50,000 to 75,000 clones, 70% to 90% of which show up once; 1.9% is in the top ten. The sequencing here drew on CD4+ or CD8+ T cells sorted from blood, taken in a trial of the OX40 agonist ivuxolimab. The receptors derive from an adult with an advanced solid tumor such as melanoma, head and neck, liver or kidney cancer.

The genes are TRBV6-1 and TRBJ2-7; the match to TRBD2 covers 7 bases. The CDR3 is 13 amino acids. CDR1 is MNHNS and CDR2 is SASEGT in the germline V gene. J was trimmed by 2 bases and V by 6 bases; bases with no gene match: 4. The CDR3 sequence: CASSREAPYEQYF. In nucleotides, the CDR3 is TGTGCCAGCAGCCGGGAGGCCCCCTACGAGCAGTACTTC.

The chain recombines TRBV6-1 with TRBJ2-1; unclear D gene. The CDR3 is made up of 11 amino acids. Trimming pared 5 bases from V and 9 bases from J, leaving 8 bases between. Germline lookup yields CDR1 MNHNS and CDR2 SASEGT. CDR3: CASSPPGEQFF. Written as DNA, the CDR3 is TGTGCCAGCAGTCCCCCAGGTGAGCAGTTCTTC.

The chain recombines TRBV6-1 with TRBJ2-5; 8 bases are shared with TRBD2. The CDR3 has 20 amino acids. With V trimmed by 1 base and J by 0 bases, 16 bases remained unmatched. The germline V gene encodes CDR1 MNHNS and CDR2 SASEGT. The CDR3 is CASSEGNSGGRRPYQETQYF. CDR3 in DNA: TGTGCCAGCAGTGAAGGAAACAGTGGCGGGAGGCGTCCGTACCAAGAGACCCAGTACTTC.

The J gene is TRBJ2-7, the V gene TRBV5-6; 11 bases map to TRBD2. Germline CDR1 SGHDT, CDR2 YYEEEE. V gave up 2 bases and J gave up 12 bases; unmatched junction bases: 16. CDR3 length: 16 amino acids. In nucleotides, the CDR3 is TGTGCCAGCAGCTTCTTTCCGGGACTAGCGGAGTCGTACTGGTACTTC. This sequence encodes CASSFFPGLAESYWYF.

J is TRBJ1-2 and V is TRBV6-4; the match to TRBD1 covers 7 bases. Unmatched junction bases numbered 8, after V lost 0 bases and J lost 4 bases. The CDR3 covers 16 residues. Germline V lookup: CDR1 MRHNA, CDR2 SNTAGT. CDR3 in amino acids: CASSDSGTASFYGYTF. DNA of the CDR3: TGTGCCAGCAGTGACTCGGGGACAGCGTCATTCTATGGCTACACCTTC.

The chain joins TRBV2 to TRBJ2-3, with TRBD1 identical over 7 bases. The V gene's germline CDR1 is SNHLY and CDR2 FYNNEI. The CDR3 loop spans 14 amino acids. V shed 10 bases, J shed 0 bases, and the junction held 7 bases outside the gene matches. CDR3 region: CAISRDRSTDTQYF. The CDR3 DNA reads as TGTGCCATTAGTCGGGACAGAAGCACAGATACGCAGTATTTT.

The genes are TRBV5-6 and TRBJ1-1, with a weak D call TRBD1 (5 bases). CDR3 length equals 14 residues. Germline lookup yields CDR1 SGHDT and CDR2 YYEEEE. Trimming pared 3 bases from V and 5 bases from J, leaving 14 bases between. Here the CDR3 reads CASSSPGPWTEAFF. The CDR3 DNA reads TGTGCCAGCAGCTCTCCGGGGCCATGGACTGAAGCTTTCTTT.

This chain joins TRBV2 and TRBJ1-3; the D is unclear. V lost 1 base and J lost 5, with 9 bases in between. CDR1 and CDR2 from the germline V gene are SNHLY and FYNNEI. This CDR3 is built from 14 residues. This CDR3 reads CASSEEGRRNTIYF. DNA for the CDR3: TGTGCCAGCAGTGAAGAGGGAAGGAGAAACACCATATATTTT.

The CDR3 nucleotides read TGTGCCAGCAGGTCGGGGAATGAAAAACTGTTTTTT. Its translation: CASRSGNEKLFF. This chain connects TRBV6-5 to TRBJ1-4, with unresolved D. Germline CDR1 reads MNHEY; CDR2 reads SVGAGI. The CDR3 has 12 residues. Trimming took off 6 bases at V and 5 bases at J, with 7 bases between the two ends.